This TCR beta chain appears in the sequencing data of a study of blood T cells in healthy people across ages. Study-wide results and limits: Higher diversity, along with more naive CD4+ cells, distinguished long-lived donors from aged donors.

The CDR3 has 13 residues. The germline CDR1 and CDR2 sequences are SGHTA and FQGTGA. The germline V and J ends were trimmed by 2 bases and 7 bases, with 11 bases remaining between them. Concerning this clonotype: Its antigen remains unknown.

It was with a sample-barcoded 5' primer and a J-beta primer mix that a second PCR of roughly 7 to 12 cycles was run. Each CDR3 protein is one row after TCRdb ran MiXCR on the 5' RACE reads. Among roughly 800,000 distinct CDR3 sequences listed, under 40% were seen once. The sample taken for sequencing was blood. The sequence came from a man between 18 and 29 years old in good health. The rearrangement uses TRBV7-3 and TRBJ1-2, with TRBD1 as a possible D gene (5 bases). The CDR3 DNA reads TGTGCCAGCAGCTTAGGTTCAGGGTGTGGCTACACCTTC. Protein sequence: CASSLGSGCGYTF.